This record covers a single TCR beta chain. Its target is unknown. This sample is part of a study of T cell responses to AZD1222 COVID-19 vaccine. Second-dose timings of about 4 or about 12 weeks were pooled. Repertoires were generated with immunoSEQ multiplex PCR, while TCRdb's copy carries only in-frame clones and drops some. Of about 120,000 clones listed, 86% are singletons. Whole-study results and caveats: Close to half of all spike-specific TCRs reportedly target regions of the variants that are unmutated. Baseline antibody screening turned up just six or seven seropositive AZD1222 recipients.

The CDR3 loop spans 17 amino acids. The V gene's germline CDR1 is KGHDR and CDR2 SFDVKD. The V segment lost 5 bases and the J segment 7 bases; nucleotides outside the gene matches: 17. The sequencing used peripheral blood, collected 28 days after the second AZD1222 dose. The chain recombines TRBV24-1 with TRBJ2-5; 8 nucleotides line up with TRBD1. The TCR was taken from an adult who received the AZD1222 COVID-19 vaccine. In DNA, the CDR3 is TGTGCCACCAGTGCCGGAGGACAGGGCTTAGTCGGGGGGACCCAGTACTTC. It yields the protein CATSAGGQGLVGGTQYF.